The 23 T cell receptor beta chains listed next were all sequenced from one sample in a study of OX40 agonist ivuxolimab in advanced cancers. Clones were sequenced by immunoSEQ multiplex PCR, and TCRdb holds only the in-frame ones, with some missing. The sample consists of tens of thousands of clones, approximately 84% of them appearing once. The sample consisted of CD4+ or CD8+ T cells sorted from blood, taken in a trial of the OX40 agonist ivuxolimab. Receptors originate from an adult with an advanced solid tumor such as melanoma, head and neck, liver or kidney cancer.

J is TRBJ1-5 and V is TRBV6-1; TRBD1 might be the D (6 bases). The germline V and J ends were trimmed by 5 bases and 6 bases, with 14 bases remaining between them. The CDR3 is 14 amino acids. From germline, CDR1 is MNHNS and CDR2 SASEGT. CDR3 sequence (DNA): TGTGCCAGCAGTCTTCAATGGGGGCCTCAGCCCCAGCATTTT. Its protein product is CASSLQWGPQPQHF.

V gene TRBV4-1 combines with J gene TRBJ2-3; 10 bases agree with TRBD1. Germline values: CDR1 MGHRA, CDR2 YSYEKL. With 4 bases clipped from V and 1 base from J, the junction kept 8 bases outside the gene matches. The CDR3 totals 17 residues. CDR3 residues: CASSLNRDRGRTDTQYF. As DNA, the CDR3 is TGCGCCAGCAGCCTAAATCGGGACAGGGGACGCACAGATACGCAGTATTTT.

The chain is built from TRBV2 and TRBJ2-2, with 7 nucleotides matching TRBD2. Trimming took 6 bases from V and 1 from J; bases not matched to a gene: 11. The CDR3 covers 17 residues. Germline V gene lookup returns CDR1 SNHLY and CDR2 FYNNEI. CDR3 sequence reads: CASSPPGGPMNTGELFF. CDR3 sequence (DNA): TGTGCCAGCAGCCCTCCGGGGGGACCCATGAACACCGGGGAGCTGTTTTTT.

The chain links TRBV5-1 to TRBJ2-2; TRBD1 or TRBD2 may be the D gene (6 bases each). Germline loops: CDR1 SGHRS, CDR2 YFSETQ. V shed 3 bases and J shed 2 bases, with 17 bases lying between them. This CDR3 region has 17 residues. CDR3: CASSSGSRGLNTGELFF. For the CDR3, the DNA is TGCGCCAGCAGCTCCGGGAGCAGGGGCCTTAACACCGGGGAGCTGTTTTTT.

The chain couples TRBV10-3 to TRBJ2-7, with D possibly TRBD1 on 6 matching bases. Germline V gives CDR1 ENHRY, CDR2 SYGVKD. This CDR3 contains 11 residues. Trimming removed 7 bases at V and 4 bases at J, with 8 bases between. Written as DNA, the CDR3 is TGTGCCATCAAGGGGGATTACGAGCAGTACTTC. Translation: CAIKGDYEQYF.

V gene TRBV19 combines with J gene TRBJ1-2, with 7 bases identical to TRBD1. This CDR3 has 15 amino acids. The V and J ends lost 3 bases and 1 base, in that order; junction bases with no gene match: 5. Germline-derived CDR1 and CDR2 are LNHDA and SQIVND (reference sequence). The CDR3, as DNA: TGTGCCAGTAGTATCGCGGCAGGGGGTAACTATGGCTACACCTTC. Protein: CASSIAAGGNYGYTF.

The chain carries TRBV18 and TRBJ1-3; the match to TRBD1 covers 8 bases. There are 14 residues in the CDR3. Germline V gene lookup returns CDR1 KGHSH and CDR2 LQKENI. With 6 bases clipped from V and 2 bases from J, the junction kept 3 bases outside the gene matches. CDR3 DNA sequence: TGTGCCAGCTCTAAGGACAGGGCTGGAAACACCATATATTTT. Translated, it gives CASSKDRAGNTIYF.

V is TRBV12-5 and J is TRBJ2-2, with 7 bases fitting TRBD1. The germline V gene has CDR1 LGHNT and CDR2 FRNRAP. The CDR3 extends over 16 amino acids. The trim removed 1 base at V and 1 base at J, leaving 3 bases unmatched. The CDR3 DNA is TGTGCTAGTGGTTTGGAAAGGACAGGGAACACCGGGGAGCTGTTTTTT. It encodes CASGLERTGNTGELFF.

The CDR3 sequence: CASSYGGQGSYEQYV. CDR3 in DNA: TGCGCCAGCAGCTATGGTGGGCAGGGATCCTACGAGCAGTACGTC. The chain is built from TRBV5-1 and TRBJ2-7; D is perhaps TRBD1 (5 bases). The CDR3 totals 15 residues. The ends were cut back, 3 bases at V and 1 base at J, with 14 bases in the middle. Germline lookup yields CDR1 SGHRS and CDR2 YFSETQ.

The chain recombines TRBV5-1 with TRBJ2-5; D is unresolved. The CDR3 is 14 residues long. CDR1 SGHRS and CDR2 YFSETQ come from the germline V gene. Trimming removed 2 bases at V and 5 bases at J, with 13 bases between. CDR3 in DNA: TGCGCCAGCAGCTTCCAAATAAGTGGGGAGACCCAGTACTTC. It specifies CASSFQISGETQYF.

This chain connects TRBV19 to TRBJ1-1; D call uncertain. The ends were cut back, 4 bases at V and 1 base at J, with 7 bases in the middle. The CDR3 is 13 amino acids. Looked up from germline, CDR1 is LNHDA and CDR2 is SQIVND (reference sequence). CDR3 in DNA: TGTGCCAGTAGTAGGCTCCAGAACACTGAAGCTTTCTTT. Translated: CASSRLQNTEAFF.

The chain recombines TRBV11-2 with TRBJ2-1; 10 positions match TRBD2. The CDR3 totals 15 residues. Germline CDR1 and CDR2: SGHAT and FQNNGV. J gave up 3 bases and V 4 bases, and 3 bases lay outside the gene matches. The CDR3 DNA reads TGTGCCAGCAGCTGGCAGCGGGGGGGCTACAATGAGCAGTTCTTC. Translating gives CASSWQRGGYNEQFF.

This clone has a single count. This chain uses TRBV5-4 with TRBJ2-7; D possibly corresponds to TRBD2 (5 bases). This CDR3 has 14 amino acids. V dropped 2 bases and J dropped 1 base, with 10 bases sitting between them. Germline V gives CDR1 SGHNT, CDR2 YYREEE (reference sequence). This CDR3 reads CASSLEGTSYEQYF. For the CDR3, the DNA is TGTGCCAGCAGCTTAGAGGGAACGTCCTACGAGCAGTACTTC.

The chain uses TRBV6-5 and TRBJ1-1; D is unclear. Trimming stripped 6 bases from V and 3 bases from J, with 11 bases between. The germline V gene has CDR1 MNHEY and CDR2 SVGAGI. The CDR3 is 13 residues long. CDR3 region: CASSPPGYTEAFF. CDR3 DNA: TGTGCCAGCAGCCCTCCGGGGTACACTGAAGCTTTCTTT.

The chain couples TRBV6-1 to TRBJ2-7; D is unclear. Deletions cut 8 bases from V and 6 bases from J, with 14 bases between. Germline CDR1 MNHNS, CDR2 SASEGT. The CDR3 spans 12 residues. CDR3 loop: CASQWSSLEQYF. CDR3 DNA: TGTGCCAGCCAGTGGTCATCTCTCGAGCAGTACTTC.

The V and J genes are TRBV4-2 and TRBJ2-5, with D unresolved. The tail of the sequence fits TRBJ2-7 better, so the J call may be wrong. The germline V gene has CDR1 LGHNA and CDR2 YNFKEQ. The CDR3 covers 15 residues. The CDR3: CASSPSRILSYEQYF. The CDR3 DNA is TGTGCCAGCAGCCCCTCCAGAATCTTAAGCTACGAGCAGTACTTC.

The chain carries TRBV21-1 and TRBJ2-1. TRBV21-1 is a listed pseudogene. The CDR3 length is 16 residues. CDR3 sequence (DNA): TGTGCCAGCAGCAGAGGTTGGACACTACCGGGGAATGAGCAGTTCTTC. Its protein is CASSRGWTLPGNEQFF.

The chain links TRBV6-1 to TRBJ1-3, with D unclear. Germline V gene lookup returns CDR1 MNHNS and CDR2 SASEGT. The V end lost 8 bases, the J end lost 0 bases, and 11 bases lay between the germline ends. The CDR3 has 14 amino acids. CDR3: CASEEAHSGNTIYF. CDR3 coding DNA: TGTGCCAGCGAGGAGGCTCACTCTGGAAACACCATATATTTT.

The genes are TRBV9 and TRBJ1-2; D ambiguous. Trimming cost V 4 bases and J 4 bases, with 17 bases left between them. The V gene's germline CDR1 is SGDLS and CDR2 YYNGEE. There are 15 residues in the CDR3. CDR3 sequence reads: CASSPRTAVIYGYTF. CDR3 sequence (DNA): TGTGCCAGCAGCCCACGGACGGCGGTAATCTATGGCTACACCTTC.

On this clone: Other DNA sequences in the sample encode the same CDR3. This chain uses TRBV6-5 with TRBJ1-5; TRBD1 might be the D (5 bases). V shed 2 bases and J shed 5 bases, with 7 bases lying between them. CDR1 and CDR2 (germline): MNHEY, SVGAGI. This CDR3 has 13 amino acids. This CDR3 is CASSYQGDQPQHF. The CDR3 DNA reads TGTGCCAGCAGTTACCAGGGAGATCAGCCCCAGCATTTT.

V usage is TRBV4-2 and J usage is TRBJ2-1; TRBD1 aligns across 9 bases. From germline, CDR1 is LGHNA and CDR2 YNFKEQ. The CDR3 spans 17 residues. J gave up 7 bases and V 0 bases, and 10 bases lay outside the gene matches. The CDR3 nucleotides are TGTGCCAGCAGCCAAGATGGATGGGAGGGGACAGGGAATGAGCAGTTCTTC. It yields the protein CASSQDGWEGTGNEQFF.

The chain is built from TRBV7-8 and TRBJ1-1; D gene ambiguous. The length of the CDR3 is 15 residues. Trimming took off 0 bases at V and 6 bases at J, with 14 bases between the two ends. The germline V gene has CDR1 SGHVS and CDR2 FQNEAQ. This chain's CDR3 is CASSLALSTSPEAFF. As DNA, the CDR3 is TGTGCCAGCAGCTTAGCGCTTTCGACATCCCCTGAAGCTTTCTTT.

Notes on this clone: In the same sample, other DNA sequences code for this CDR3. The J gene is TRBJ2-3, the V gene TRBV5-4; possibly TRBD1 or TRBD2 for D (6 bases each). The germline V and J ends were trimmed by 1 base and 6 bases, with 12 bases remaining between them. This CDR3 region has 14 residues. CDR1 SGHNT and CDR2 YYREEE come from the germline V gene (reference sequence). The CDR3 protein is CASSLRGDTDTQYF. The DNA of the CDR3 is TGTGCCAGCAGCTTGCGCGGGGACACGGATACGCAGTATTTT.